A selection of T cell receptor beta chains follows, all from one sample in a study of post-analysis software for immune sequencing data. One entry per CDR3 protein results from TCRdb running MiXCR on the PCR reads. The table lists approximately 570,000 distinct CDR3 sequences, roughly 47% of them singletons, with 1.5% to 2% in the top ten. Sequencing was done on a sample of blood. The receptors here all came from a girl aged 5 to 17 with multiple sclerosis. Each CDR3 is given with its conserved first and last residue. A D gene is named only where the DNA matches it firmly. Some rows mark clone size as missing; the rest say once, few, many or name a class of expanded clone.

J	size	D	V	CDR3	DNA
TRBJ2-5	few	.	TRBV6-5	CASAGGGRGFGETQYF	TGTGCCAGCGCTGGGGGGGGCAGGGGGTTTGGAGAGACCCAGTACTTC
TRBJ2-7	.	TRBD2	TRBV12-3/TRBV12-4	CASSTSLAGSDEQYF	TGTGCCAGCAGTACTTCACTAGCGGGATCCGACGAGCAGTACTTC
TRBJ2-1	.	.	TRBV29-1	CSVEGTANNEQFF	TGCAGCGTTGAAGGGACAGCAAACAATGAGCAGTTCTTC
TRBJ2-2	.	TRBD1	TRBV5-6	CASRFTRDRRSFSANTGERFF	TGTGCCAGCAGATTCACGCGGGACAGGAGATCCTTCTCCGCGAACACCGGGGAGCGGTTTTTT
TRBJ1-4	few	.	TRBV7-2	CASSPGGSDVEKLFF	TGTGCCAGCAGCCCGGGAGGATCTGATGTTGAAAAACTGTTTTTT
TRBJ2-7	.	TRBD2	TRBV5-1	CASSRERGEYEQYF	TGCGCCAGCAGCCGCGAGCGGGGGGAATACGAGCAGTACTTC
TRBJ2-1	few	.	TRBV20-1	CSAGGGAGHEQFF	TGCAGTGCCGGGGGCGGAGCGGGGCATGAGCAGTTCTTC
TRBJ1-2	.	.	TRBV7-2	CASSRAGAAGYTF	TGTGCCAGCAGCCGGGCGGGTGCGGCTGGCTACACCTTC
TRBJ2-5	few	.	TRBV9	CASSVELAQETQYF	TGTGCCAGCAGCGTAGAGCTTGCCCAAGAGACCCAGTACTTC
TRBJ1-2	few	.	TRBV6-5	CASSYGGEGYGYTF	TGTGCCAGCAGTTATGGGGGGGAGGGCTATGGCTACACCTTC
TRBJ2-1	.	.	TRBV6-2/TRBV6-3	CASSYRRDREQFF	TGTGCCAGCAGTTACCGCCGAGATCGCGAGCAGTTCTTC
TRBJ1-2	few	TRBD1	TRBV5-1	CASSLTGGAPGYTF	TGCGCCAGCAGCTTAACAGGGGGCGCTCCTGGCTACACCTTC
TRBJ2-7	few	.	TRBV4-1	CASSLKGHNSYEQYF	TGCGCCAGCAGCCTAAAAGGCCACAACTCCTACGAGCAGTACTTC
TRBJ1-6	few	TRBD1	TRBV27	CASSSDRRNSPLHF	TGTGCCAGCAGTTCGGACAGGCGGAATTCACCCCTCCACTTT
TRBJ2-1	.	.	TRBV30	CAWSVVRNEQFF	TGTGCCTGGAGTGTAGTGAGGAATGAGCAGTTCTTC